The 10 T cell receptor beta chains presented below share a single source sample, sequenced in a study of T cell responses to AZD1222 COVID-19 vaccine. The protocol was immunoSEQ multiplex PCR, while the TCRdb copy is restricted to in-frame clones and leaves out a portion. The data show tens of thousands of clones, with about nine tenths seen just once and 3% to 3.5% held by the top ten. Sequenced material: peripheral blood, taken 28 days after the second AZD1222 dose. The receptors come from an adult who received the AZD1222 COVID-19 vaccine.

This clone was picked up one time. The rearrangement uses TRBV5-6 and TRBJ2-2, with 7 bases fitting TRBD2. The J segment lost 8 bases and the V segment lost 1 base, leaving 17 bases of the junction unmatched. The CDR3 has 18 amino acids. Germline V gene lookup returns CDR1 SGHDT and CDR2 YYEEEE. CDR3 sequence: CASSLLGRETLSRGELFF. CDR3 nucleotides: TGTGCCAGCAGCTTGTTGGGGAGGGAGACCTTGTCTCGGGGGGAGCTGTTTTTT.

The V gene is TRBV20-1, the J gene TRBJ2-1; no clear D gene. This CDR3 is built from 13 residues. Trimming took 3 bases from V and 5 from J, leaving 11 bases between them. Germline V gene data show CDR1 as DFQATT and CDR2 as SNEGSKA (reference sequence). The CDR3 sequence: CSASYRANNEQFF. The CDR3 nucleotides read TGCAGTGCTAGTTATAGGGCAAACAATGAGCAGTTCTTC.

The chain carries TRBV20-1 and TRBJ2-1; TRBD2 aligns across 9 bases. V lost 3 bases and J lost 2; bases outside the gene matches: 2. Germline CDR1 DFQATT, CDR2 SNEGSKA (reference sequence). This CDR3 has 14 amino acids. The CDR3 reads CSASLAGAYNEQFF. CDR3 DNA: TGCAGTGCTAGTTTAGCGGGAGCCTACAATGAGCAGTTCTTC.

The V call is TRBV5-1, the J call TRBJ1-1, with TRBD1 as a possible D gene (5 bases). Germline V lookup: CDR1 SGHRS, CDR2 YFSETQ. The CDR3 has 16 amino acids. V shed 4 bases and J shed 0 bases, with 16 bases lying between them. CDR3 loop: CASSPLGRLLNTEAFF. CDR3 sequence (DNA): TGCGCCAGCAGCCCATTGGGGCGCCTCCTGAACACTGAAGCTTTCTTT.

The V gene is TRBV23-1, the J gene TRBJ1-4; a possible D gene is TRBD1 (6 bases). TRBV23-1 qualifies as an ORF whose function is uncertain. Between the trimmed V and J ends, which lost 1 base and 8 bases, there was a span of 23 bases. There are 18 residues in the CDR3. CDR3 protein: CASSQFLPNKGDLEKLFF. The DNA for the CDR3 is TGCGCCAGCAGTCAATTCCTCCCCAACAAGGGGGACCTGGAAAAACTGTTTTTT.

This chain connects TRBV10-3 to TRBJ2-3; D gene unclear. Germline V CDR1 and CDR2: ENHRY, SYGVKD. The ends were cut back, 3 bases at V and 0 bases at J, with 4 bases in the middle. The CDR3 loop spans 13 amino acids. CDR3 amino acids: CAISDGSTDTQYF. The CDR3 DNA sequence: TGTGCCATCAGTGACGGCAGCACAGATACGCAGTATTTT.

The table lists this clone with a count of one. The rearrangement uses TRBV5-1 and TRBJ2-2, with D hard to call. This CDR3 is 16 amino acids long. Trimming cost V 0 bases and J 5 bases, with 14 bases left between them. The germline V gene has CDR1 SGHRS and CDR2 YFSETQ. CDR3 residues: CASSLDRVQTTGELFF. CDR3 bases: TGCGCCAGCAGCTTGGATAGAGTACAGACGACCGGGGAGCTGTTTTTT. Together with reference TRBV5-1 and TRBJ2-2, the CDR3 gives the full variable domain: KAGVTQTPRYLIKTRGQQVTLSCSPISGHRSVSWYQQTPGQGLQFLFEYFSETQRNKGNFPGRFSGRQFSNSRSEMNVSTLELGDSALYLCASSLDRVQTTGELFFGEGSRLTVL.

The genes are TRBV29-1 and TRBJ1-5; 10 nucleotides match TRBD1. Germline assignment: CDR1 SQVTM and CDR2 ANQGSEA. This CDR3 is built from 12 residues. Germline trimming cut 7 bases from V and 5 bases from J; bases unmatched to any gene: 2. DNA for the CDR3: TGCAGCGCAGGGACAGGGGATCAGCCCCAGCATTTT. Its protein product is CSAGTGDQPQHF.

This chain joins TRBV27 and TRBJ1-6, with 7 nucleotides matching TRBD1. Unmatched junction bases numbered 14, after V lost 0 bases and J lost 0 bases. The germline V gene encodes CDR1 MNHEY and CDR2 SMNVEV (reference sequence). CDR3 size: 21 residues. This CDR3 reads CASSLSARWRGPSSYNSPLHF. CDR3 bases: TGTGCCAGCAGTTTATCAGCGCGGTGGAGGGGGCCGAGCTCCTATAATTCACCCCTCCACTTT.

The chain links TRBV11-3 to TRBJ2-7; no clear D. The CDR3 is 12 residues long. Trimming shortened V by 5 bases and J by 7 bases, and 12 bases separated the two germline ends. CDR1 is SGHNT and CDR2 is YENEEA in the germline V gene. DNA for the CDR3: TGTGCCAGCAGCCTTAGTGTCAGGGAGCAGTACTTC. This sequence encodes CASSLSVREQYF. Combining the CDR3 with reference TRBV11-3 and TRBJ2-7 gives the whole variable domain EAGVVQSPRYKIIEKKQPVAFWCNPISGHNTLYWYLQNLGQGPELLIRYENEEAVDDSQLPKDRFSAERLKGVDSTLKIQPAELGDSAVYLCASSLSVREQYFGPGTRLTVT.